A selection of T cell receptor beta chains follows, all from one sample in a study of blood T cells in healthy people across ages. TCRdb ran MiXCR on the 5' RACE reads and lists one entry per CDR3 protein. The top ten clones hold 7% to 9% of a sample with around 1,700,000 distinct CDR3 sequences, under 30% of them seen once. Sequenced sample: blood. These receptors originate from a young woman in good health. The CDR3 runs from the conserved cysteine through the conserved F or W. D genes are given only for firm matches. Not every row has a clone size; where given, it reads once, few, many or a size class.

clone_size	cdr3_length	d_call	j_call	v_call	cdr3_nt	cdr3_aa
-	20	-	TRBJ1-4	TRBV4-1	TGCGCCAGCAGCCAAGGTCAACCTGGACAGTTTCCCCTTGCTAATGAAAAACTGTTTTTT	CASSQGQPGQFPLANEKLFF
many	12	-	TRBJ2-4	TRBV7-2	TGTGCCAGCAGCCAGAGGTTTAACATTCAGTACTTC	CASSQRFNIQYF
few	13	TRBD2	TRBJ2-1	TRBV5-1	TGCGCCTATCGGGCGGGGGGGCCCAATGAGCAGTTCTTC	CAYRAGGPNEQFF
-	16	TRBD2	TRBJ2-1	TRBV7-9	TGTGCCAGCAGCACCTTTGGCGGGAGCTCCTACAATGAGCAGTTCTTC	CASSTFGGSSYNEQFF
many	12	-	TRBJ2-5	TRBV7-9	TGTGCCAGCAGCCCCCAAACAGAGACCCAGTACTTC	CASSPQTETQYF
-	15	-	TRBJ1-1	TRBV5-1	TGCGCCAGCAGCTCCCTACAGGGATCGAACACTGAAGCTTTCTTT	CASSSLQGSNTEAFF
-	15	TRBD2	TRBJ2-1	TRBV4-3	TGCGCCAGCAGCCAAGATTTAGCGGGAGTGGATGAGCAGTTCTTC	CASSQDLAGVDEQFF
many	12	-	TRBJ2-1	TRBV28	TGTGCCAGCAGTTTGCCGCCCAATGAGCAGTTCTTC	CASSLPPNEQFF
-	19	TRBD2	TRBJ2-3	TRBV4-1	TGCGCCAGCAGCCAAGAAGGGGGACTAGCGGGGCAAGGAGGGGATACGCAGTATTTT	CASSQEGGLAGQGGDTQYF
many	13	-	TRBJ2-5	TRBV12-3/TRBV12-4	TGTGCCAGCAGTTTAGAGGGAAGGGGGACCCAGTACTTC	CASSLEGRGTQYF
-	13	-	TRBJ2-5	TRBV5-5	TGTGCCAGCAGCAGGACACAAGGGGAGACCCAGTACTTC	CASSRTQGETQYF